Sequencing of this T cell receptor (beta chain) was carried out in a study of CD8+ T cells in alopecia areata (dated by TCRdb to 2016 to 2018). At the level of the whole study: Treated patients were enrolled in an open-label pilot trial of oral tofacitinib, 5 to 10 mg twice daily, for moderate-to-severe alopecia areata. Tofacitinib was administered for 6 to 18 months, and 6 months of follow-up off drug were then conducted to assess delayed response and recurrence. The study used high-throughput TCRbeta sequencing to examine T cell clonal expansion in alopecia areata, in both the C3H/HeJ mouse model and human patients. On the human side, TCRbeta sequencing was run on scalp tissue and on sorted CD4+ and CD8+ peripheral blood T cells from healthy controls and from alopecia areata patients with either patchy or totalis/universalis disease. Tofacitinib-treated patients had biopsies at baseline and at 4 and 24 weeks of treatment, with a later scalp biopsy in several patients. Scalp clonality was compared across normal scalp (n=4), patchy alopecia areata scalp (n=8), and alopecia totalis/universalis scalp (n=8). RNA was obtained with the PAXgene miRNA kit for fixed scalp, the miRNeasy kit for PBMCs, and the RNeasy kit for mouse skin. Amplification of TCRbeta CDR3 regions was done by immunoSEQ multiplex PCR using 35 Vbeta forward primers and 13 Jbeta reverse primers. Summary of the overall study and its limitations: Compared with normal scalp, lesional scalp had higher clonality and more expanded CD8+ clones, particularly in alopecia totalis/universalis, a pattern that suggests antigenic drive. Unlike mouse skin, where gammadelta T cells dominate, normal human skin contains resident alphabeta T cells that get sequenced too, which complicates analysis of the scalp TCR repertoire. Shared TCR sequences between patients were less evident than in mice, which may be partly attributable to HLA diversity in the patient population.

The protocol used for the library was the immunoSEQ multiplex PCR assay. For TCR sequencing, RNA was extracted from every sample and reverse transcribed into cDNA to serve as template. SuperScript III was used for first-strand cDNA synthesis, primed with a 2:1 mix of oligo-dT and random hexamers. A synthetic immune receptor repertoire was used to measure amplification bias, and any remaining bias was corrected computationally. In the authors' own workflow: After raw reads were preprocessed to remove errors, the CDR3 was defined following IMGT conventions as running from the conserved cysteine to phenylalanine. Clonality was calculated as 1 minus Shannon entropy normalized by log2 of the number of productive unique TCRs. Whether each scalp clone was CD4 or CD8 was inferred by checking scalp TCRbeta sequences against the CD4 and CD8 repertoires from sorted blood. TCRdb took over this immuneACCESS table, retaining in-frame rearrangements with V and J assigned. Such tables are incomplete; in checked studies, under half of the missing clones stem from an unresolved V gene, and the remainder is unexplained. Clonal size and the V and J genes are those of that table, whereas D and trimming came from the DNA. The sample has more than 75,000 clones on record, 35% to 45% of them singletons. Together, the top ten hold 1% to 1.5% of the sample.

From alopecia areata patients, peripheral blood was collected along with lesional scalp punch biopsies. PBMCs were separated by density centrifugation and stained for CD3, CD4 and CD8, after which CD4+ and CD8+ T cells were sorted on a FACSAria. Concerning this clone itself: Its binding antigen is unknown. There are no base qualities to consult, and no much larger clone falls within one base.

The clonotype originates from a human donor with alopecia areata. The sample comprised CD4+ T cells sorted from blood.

The nucleotide sequence is given as TGCGCCAGCAGCCGCCAGACAGGGACAGAGAATGAGCAGTTCTTC. Its translation reads: CASSRQTGTENEQFF. In this chain, TRBV5-1 is recombined with TRBJ2-1; TRBD1 fits 7 bases in the junction. Compared with germline, V lacks 4 bases and J lacks 7 bases; bases without a gene match: 11. Taken from the germline V gene, the CDR1 and CDR2 loops are SGHRS and YFSETQ. The CDR3 holds 15 amino acids from the cysteine to the phenylalanine. Only the CDR3 DNA stays, 45 bases, in frame from base 1.